This paragraph reports one T cell receptor beta chain. Its specificity is unknown. Authors' methods: Counts of TCRs in each sample centred on a median of approximately 100,000 and extended from roughly 25,000 to 750,000. TCRdb re-analysed the RACE reads in MiXCR, keeping a single row per CDR3 protein. The authors' filters were not applied to this entry. The sample holds approximately 260,000 distinct CDR3 sequences, approximately 8.4% seen once. Time point defined: pre-sensitization, week 0. The treatment denotes: therapeutic diphenylcyclopropenone sensitization with weekly scalp DPC. This entry belongs to a study of human T cells and chemical hapten exposure. Study-wide context: DPC 0.01% went on the upper back by patch test, with reading at 6 days. General study findings and limits: Healthy individuals' immune responses may differ from those of donors, who had alopecia.

CDR1 and CDR2 from the germline V gene are DFQATT and SNEGSKA (reference sequence). This CDR3 comprises 16 residues. The ends lost 2 bases at V and 0 bases at J; junction bases unmatched: 8. Specimen: whole blood, collected in connection with sensitization to the hapten diphenylcyclopropenone (DPC). The sequence derives from a woman aged 40 to 55 with alopecia areata. Some clones in this sample may be carry-over from other donors' samples. J is TRBJ2-3 and V is TRBV20-1; 7 bases line up with TRBD2. The CDR3 coding sequence is TGCAGTGCTAGACTAGCGGAAGTTGCTAGCACAGATACGCAGTATTTT. It is translated as CSARLAEVASTDTQYF.